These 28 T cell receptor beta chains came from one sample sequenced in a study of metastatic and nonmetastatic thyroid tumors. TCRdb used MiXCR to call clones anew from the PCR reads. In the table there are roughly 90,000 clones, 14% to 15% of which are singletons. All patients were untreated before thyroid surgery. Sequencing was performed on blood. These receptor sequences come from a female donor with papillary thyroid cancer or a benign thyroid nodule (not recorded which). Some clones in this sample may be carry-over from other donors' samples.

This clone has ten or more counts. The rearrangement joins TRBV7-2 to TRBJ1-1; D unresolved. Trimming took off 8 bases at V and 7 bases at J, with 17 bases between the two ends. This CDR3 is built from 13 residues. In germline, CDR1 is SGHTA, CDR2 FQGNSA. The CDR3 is CASVTHVGGEAFF. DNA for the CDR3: TGTGCCAGCGTCACCCATGTGGGTGGTGAAGCTTTCTTT. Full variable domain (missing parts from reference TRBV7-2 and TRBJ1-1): GAGVSQSPSNKVTEKGKDVELRCDPISGHTALYWYRQSLGQGLEFLIYFQGNSAPDKSGLPSDRFSAERTGGSVSTLTIQRTQQEDSAVYLCASVTHVGGEAFFGQGTRLTVV.

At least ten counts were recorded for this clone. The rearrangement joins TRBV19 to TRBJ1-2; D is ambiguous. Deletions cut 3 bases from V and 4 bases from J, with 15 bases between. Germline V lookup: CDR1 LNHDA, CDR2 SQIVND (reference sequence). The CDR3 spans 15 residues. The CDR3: CASSMGGRGSYGYTF. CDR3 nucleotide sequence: TGTGCCAGTAGTATGGGTGGGCGAGGAAGCTATGGCTACACCTTC.

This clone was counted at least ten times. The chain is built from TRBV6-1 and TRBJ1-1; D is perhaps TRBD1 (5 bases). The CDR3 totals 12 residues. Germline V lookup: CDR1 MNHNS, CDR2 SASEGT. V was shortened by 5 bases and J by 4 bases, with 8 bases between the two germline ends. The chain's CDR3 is CASSKGLTEAFF. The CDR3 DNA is TGTGCCAGCAGTAAGGGACTCACTGAAGCTTTCTTT.

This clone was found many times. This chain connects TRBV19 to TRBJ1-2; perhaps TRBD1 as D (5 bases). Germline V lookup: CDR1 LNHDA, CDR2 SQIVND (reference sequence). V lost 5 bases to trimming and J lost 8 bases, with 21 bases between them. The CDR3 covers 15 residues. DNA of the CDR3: TGTGCCAGTAGTTCGTCCGGGACCCCGTTTTTGGGCTACACCTTC. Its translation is CASSSSGTPFLGYTF. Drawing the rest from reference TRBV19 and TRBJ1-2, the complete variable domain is DGGITQSPKYLFRKEGQNVTLSCEQNLNHDAMYWYRQDPGQGLRLIYYSQIVNDFQKGDIAEGYSVSREKKESFPLTVTSAQKNPTAFYLCASSSSGTPFLGYTFGSGTRLTVV.

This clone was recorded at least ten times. In nucleotides, the CDR3 is TGTGCCAGCAGTGAGCAGGGCCCAGGCACAGATACGCAGTATTTT. Residues: CASSEQGPGTDTQYF. The chain combines TRBV2 with TRBJ2-3, with TRBD1 as a possible D gene (5 bases). CDR1 is SNHLY and CDR2 is FYNNEI in the germline V gene. The V and J ends lost 3 bases and 1 base respectively, with 11 bases between them. This CDR3 is 15 amino acids long.

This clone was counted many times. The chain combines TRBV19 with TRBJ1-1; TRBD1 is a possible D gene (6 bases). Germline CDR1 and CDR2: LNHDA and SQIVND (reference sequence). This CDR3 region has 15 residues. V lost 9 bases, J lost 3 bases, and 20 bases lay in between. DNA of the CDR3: TGTGCCAGCGGTCTATGGAGGGGGGACGACACTGAAGCTTTCTTT. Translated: CASGLWRGDDTEAFF.

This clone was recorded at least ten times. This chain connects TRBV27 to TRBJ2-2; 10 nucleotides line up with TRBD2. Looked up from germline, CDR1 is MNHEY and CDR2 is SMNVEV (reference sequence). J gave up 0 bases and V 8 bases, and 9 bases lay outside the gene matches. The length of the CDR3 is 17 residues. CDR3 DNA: TGTGCCAGCCGGGGTCTAGCGGGGGCAACGAACACCGGGGAGCTGTTTTTT. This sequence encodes CASRGLAGATNTGELFF.

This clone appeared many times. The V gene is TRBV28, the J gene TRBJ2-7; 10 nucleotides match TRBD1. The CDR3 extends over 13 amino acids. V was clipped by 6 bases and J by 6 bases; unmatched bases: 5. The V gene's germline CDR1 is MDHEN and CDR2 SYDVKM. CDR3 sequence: CASSPGTGVEQYF. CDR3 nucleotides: TGTGCCAGCAGCCCCGGGACAGGGGTCGAGCAGTACTTC.

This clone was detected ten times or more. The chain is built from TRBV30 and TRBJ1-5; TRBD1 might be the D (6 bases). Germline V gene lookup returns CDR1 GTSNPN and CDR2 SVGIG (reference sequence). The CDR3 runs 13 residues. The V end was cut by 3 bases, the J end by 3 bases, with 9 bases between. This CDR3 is CAWSGQHNQPQHF. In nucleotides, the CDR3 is TGTGCCTGGAGCGGACAGCACAATCAGCCCCAGCATTTT.

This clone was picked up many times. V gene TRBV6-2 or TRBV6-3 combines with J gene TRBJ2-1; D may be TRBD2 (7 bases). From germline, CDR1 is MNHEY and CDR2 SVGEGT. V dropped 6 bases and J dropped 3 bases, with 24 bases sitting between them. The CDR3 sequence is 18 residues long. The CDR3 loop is CASRQAALGGAGYNEQFF. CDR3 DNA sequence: TGTGCCAGCAGGCAAGCAGCTCTAGGGGGGGCGGGCTACAATGAGCAGTTCTTC.

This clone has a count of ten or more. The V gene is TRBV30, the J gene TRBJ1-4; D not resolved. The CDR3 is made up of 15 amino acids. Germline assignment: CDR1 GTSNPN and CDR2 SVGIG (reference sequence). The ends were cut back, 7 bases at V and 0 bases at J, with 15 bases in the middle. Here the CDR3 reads CAFDRSGTTNEKLFF. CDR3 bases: TGTGCCTTTGATCGGAGTGGGACAACTAATGAAAAACTGTTTTTT.

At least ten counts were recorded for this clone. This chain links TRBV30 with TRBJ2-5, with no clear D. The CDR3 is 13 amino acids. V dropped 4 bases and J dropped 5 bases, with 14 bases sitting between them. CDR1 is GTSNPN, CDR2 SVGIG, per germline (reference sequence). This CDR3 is CAWTPAEKETQYF. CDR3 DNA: TGTGCCTGGACCCCAGCCGAGAAGGAGACCCAGTACTTC. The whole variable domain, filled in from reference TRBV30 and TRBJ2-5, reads SQTIHQWPATLVQPVGSPLSLECTVEGTSNPNLYWYRQAAGRGLQLLFYSVGIGQISSEVPQNLSASRPQDRQFILSSKKLLLSDSGFYLCAWTPAEKETQYFGPGTRLLVL.

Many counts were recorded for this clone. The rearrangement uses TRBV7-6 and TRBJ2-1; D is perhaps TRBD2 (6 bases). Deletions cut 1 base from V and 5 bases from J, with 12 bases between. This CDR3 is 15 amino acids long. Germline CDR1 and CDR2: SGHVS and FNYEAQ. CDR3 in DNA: TGTGCCAGCAGCTTAGGGGACTTACCTAACAATGAGCAGTTCTTC. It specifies CASSLGDLPNNEQFF.

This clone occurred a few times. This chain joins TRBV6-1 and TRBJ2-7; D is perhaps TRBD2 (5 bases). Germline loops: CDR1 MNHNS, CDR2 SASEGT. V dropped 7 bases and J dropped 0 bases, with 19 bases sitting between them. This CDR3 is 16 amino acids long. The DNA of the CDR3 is TGTGCCAGCATCCAAAAAGAGGGAGTTATCTCCTACGAGCAGTACTTC. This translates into CASIQKEGVISYEQYF.

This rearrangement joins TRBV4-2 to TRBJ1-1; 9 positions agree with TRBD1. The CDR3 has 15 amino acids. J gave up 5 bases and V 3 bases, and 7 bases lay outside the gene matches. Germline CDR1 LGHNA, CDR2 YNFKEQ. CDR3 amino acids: CASSHGQGPYTEAFF. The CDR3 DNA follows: TGTGCCAGCAGCCACGGACAGGGGCCCTATACTGAAGCTTTCTTT.

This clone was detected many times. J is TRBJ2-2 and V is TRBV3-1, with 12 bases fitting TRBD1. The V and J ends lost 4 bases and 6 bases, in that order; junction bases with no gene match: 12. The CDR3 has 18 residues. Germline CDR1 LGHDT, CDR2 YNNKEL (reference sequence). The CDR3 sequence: CASSPTAGTGGSPGELFF. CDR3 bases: TGTGCCAGCAGCCCGACCGCCGGGACAGGGGGCTCCCCCGGGGAGCTGTTTTTT.

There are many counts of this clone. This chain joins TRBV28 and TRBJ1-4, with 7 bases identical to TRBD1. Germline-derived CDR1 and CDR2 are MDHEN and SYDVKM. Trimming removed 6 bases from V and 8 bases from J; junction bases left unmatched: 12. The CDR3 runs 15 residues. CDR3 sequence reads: CASREPDRTGEKLFF. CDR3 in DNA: TGTGCCAGCAGAGAACCGGACAGGACGGGAGAAAAACTGTTTTTT.

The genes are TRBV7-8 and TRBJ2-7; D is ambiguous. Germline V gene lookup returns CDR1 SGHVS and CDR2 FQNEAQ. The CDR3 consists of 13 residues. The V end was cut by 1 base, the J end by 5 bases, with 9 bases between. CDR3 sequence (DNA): TGTGCCAGCAGCTTAGTGCGGTTGGACGAGCAGTACTTC. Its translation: CASSLVRLDEQYF.

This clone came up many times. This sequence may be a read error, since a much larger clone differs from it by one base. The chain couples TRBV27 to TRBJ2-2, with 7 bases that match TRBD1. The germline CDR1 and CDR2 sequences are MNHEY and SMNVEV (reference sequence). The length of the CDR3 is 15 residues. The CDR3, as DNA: TGTGCCAGCAGCCGACAGGGCAGGAACACCCGGGAGCTGTTTTTT. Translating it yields CASSRQGRNTRELFF.

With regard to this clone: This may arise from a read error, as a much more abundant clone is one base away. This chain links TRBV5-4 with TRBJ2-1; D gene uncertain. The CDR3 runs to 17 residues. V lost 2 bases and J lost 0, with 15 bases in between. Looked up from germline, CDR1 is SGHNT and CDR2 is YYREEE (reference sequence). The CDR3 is CASSLKGLTLSYNEQFF. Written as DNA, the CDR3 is TGTGCCAGCAGCTTAAAAGGGCTGACCCTCTCCTACAATGAGCAGTTCTTC. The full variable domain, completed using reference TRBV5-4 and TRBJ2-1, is ETGVTQSPTHLIKTRGQQVTLRCSSQSGHNTVSWYQQALGQGPQFIFQYYREEENGRGNFPPRFSGLQFPNYSSELNVNALELDDSALYLCASSLKGLTLSYNEQFFGPGTRLTVL.

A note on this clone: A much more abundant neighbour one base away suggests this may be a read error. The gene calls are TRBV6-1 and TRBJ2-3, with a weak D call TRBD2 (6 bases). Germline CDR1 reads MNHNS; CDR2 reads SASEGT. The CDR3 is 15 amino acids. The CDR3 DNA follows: TGTACCAGCAGGAGAACAACGGGAGGCACAGATACGCAGTATTTT. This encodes CTSRRTTGGTDTQYF.

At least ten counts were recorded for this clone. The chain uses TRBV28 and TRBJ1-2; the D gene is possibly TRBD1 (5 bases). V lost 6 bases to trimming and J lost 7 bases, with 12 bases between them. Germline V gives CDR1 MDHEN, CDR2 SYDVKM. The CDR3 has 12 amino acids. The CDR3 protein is CASRPGNLGYTF. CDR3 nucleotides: TGTGCCAGCAGACCAGGGAATCTTGGCTACACCTTC.

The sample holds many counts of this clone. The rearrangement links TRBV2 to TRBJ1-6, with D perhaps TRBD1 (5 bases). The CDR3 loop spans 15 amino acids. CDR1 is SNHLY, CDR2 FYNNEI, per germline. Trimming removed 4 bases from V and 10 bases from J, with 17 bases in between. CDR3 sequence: CASSVGGVGGSPLHF. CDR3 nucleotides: TGTGCCAGCAGTGTGGGGGGGGTGGGGGGATCACCCCTCCACTTT.

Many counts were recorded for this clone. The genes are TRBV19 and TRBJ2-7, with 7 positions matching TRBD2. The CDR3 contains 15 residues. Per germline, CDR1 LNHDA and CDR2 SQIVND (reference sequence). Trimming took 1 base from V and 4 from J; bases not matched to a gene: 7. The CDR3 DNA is TGTGCCAGTAGTATAGTGTCGGGGGGAACTTACGAGCAGTACTTC. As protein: CASSIVSGGTYEQYF.

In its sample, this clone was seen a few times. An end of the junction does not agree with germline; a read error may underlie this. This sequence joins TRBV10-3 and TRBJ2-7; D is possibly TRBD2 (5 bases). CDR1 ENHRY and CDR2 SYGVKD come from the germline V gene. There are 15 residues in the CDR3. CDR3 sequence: CAISDGNTPIYEQYF. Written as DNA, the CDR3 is TGTGCCATTAGTGACGGGAACACCCCCATATACGAGCAGTACTTC.

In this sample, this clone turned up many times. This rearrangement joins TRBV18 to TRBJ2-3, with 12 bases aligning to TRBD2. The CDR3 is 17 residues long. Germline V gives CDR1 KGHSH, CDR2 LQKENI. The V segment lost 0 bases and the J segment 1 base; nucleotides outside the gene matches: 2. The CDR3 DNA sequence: TGTGCCAGCTCACCACCGACTAGCGGGGGAGGCACAGATACGCAGTATTTT. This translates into CASSPPTSGGGTDTQYF.

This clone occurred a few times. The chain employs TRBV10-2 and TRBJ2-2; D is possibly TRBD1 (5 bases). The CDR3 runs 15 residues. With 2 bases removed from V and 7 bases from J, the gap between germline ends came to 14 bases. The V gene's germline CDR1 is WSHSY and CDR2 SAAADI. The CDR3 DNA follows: TGCGCCAGCAGTGAGAAGTGGGGCCACAGCGGGGAGCTGTTTTTT. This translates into CASSEKWGHSGELFF.

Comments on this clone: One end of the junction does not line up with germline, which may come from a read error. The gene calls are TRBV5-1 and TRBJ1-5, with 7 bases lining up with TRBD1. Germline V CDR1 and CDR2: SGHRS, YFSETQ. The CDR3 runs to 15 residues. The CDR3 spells CASSLEGTANQPQHF. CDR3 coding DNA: TGTGCCAGCAGCTTGGAAGGGACAGCTAATCAGCCCCAGCATTTT.